The entry below describes one TCR beta chain. The sample is drawn from a study of blood T cell repertoires in COVID-19. Across the whole study: From the United States, Italy and Spain came samples of acute and convalescent COVID-19. PBMCs, B-cell-depleted T cells, or T cells were the source of the cDNA or gDNA that made up the material.

Authors' methods: Using reference gene primer amplification, nucleated cell counts were estimated. Some clones are missing from TCRdb's copy, which holds only in-frame ones; the method was immunoSEQ multiplex PCR. That table supplies the V and J calls and clone size; D and trimming were determined from the DNA. Of roughly 250,000 clones detected, 70% to 85% appear once; the ten largest clones hold more than 9.5%. Germline CDR1 is SGHTA and CDR2 is FQGNSA. This CDR3 is built from 15 residues. V was pared by 5 bases and J by 2 bases, with 4 bases of the junction left unmatched. The specimen sequenced was peripheral blood. The receptor was derived from a woman of 80 years or more with acute or convalescent COVID-19. This chain connects TRBV7-2 to TRBJ2-7; the match to TRBD1 covers 12 bases. CDR3 in amino acids: CASSARDRGPYEQYF. In DNA, the CDR3 is TGTGCCAGCAGCGCCCGGGACAGGGGGCCCTACGAGCAGTACTTC.